A single sample gave rise to the 30 T cell receptor beta chains below, sequenced in a study of cytomegalovirus exposure and HLA in healthy donors. Both 60 Vbeta primers and 13 Jbeta primers went into the PCR. Profiling relied on immunoSEQ multiplex PCR, and the TCRdb table lists in-frame clones only, not all of them. The sample lists 150,000 to 200,000 clones, approximately 83% occurring once. Sequenced: PBMCs. The receptors here all came from a man in his late teens or twenties in good health and CMV-seropositive.

The CDR3 here is CASSDSYGYTF. The DNA for the CDR3 is TGTGCCAGCAGCGACAGCTATGGCTACACCTTC. The chain is built from TRBV21-1 and TRBJ1-2; the table calls TRBD1, which could not be checked here. TRBV21-1 represents a pseudogene. This CDR3 contains 11 residues.

This chain uses TRBV7-9 with TRBJ2-3; 9 bases agree with TRBD1. Germline-derived CDR1 and CDR2 are SEHNR and FQNEAQ (reference sequence). CDR3 length: 16 residues. Losses at the gene ends were 3 bases for V and 1 base for J; bases not matched to a gene: 5. CDR3 sequence reads: CASSFDRGSGTDTQYF. CDR3 DNA: TGTGCCAGCAGCTTCGACAGGGGGTCGGGCACAGATACGCAGTATTTT.

The CDR3 DNA sequence: TGTGCCTGGAAGGGTTCGGGCGGAACAGGTGAAGCTTTCTTT. Translation gives CAWKGSGGTGEAFF. The chain carries TRBV30 and TRBJ1-1, with D maybe TRBD1 (5 bases). The germline V gene has CDR1 GTSNPN and CDR2 SVGIG (reference sequence). Trimming took off 4 bases at V and 7 bases at J, with 19 bases between the two ends. CDR3 size: 14 residues.

The chain recombines TRBV10-3 with TRBJ1-2, with 7 bases matching TRBD1. The CDR3 sequence is 16 residues long. Trimming took 2 bases from V and 3 from J; bases not matched to a gene: 9. The V gene's germline CDR1 is ENHRY and CDR2 SYGVKD. DNA of the CDR3: TGTGCCATCAGTGAGCGGGACAGCCTTCTGCACTATGGCTACACCTTC. Translated: CAISERDSLLHYGYTF.

The chain joins TRBV6-1 to TRBJ2-5, with TRBD2 matching over 10 bases. Near its end, the DNA agrees better with TRBJ2-7, so the J call may be wrong. This CDR3 has 13 amino acids. The germline V gene has CDR1 MNHNS and CDR2 SASEGT. CDR3 amino acids: CASKLAGTYEQYF. The CDR3 DNA reads as TGTGCCAGCAAACTAGCGGGGACCTACGAGCAGTACTTC.

This clone has just one count. The chain joins TRBV5-1 to TRBJ1-1, with 7 bases matching TRBD1. V dropped 5 bases and J dropped 3; count of bases not matched to a gene: 1. CDR1 is SGHRS and CDR2 is YFSETQ in the germline V gene. The CDR3 is made up of 12 amino acids. The chain's CDR3 is CASRQGHTEAFF. The CDR3 nucleotides are TGCGCCAGCAGACAGGGGCACACTGAAGCTTTCTTT.

This chain uses TRBV10-2 with TRBJ1-1; D is perhaps TRBD1 (5 bases). Germline CDR1 and CDR2: WSHSY and SAAADI. The CDR3 covers 13 residues. V was cut by 6 bases and J by 4 bases, with 12 bases left in between. CDR3 sequence reads: CASSVTDTTEAFF. CDR3 nucleotides: TGCGCCAGCAGCGTGACAGATACCACTGAAGCTTTCTTT.

The chain has TRBV19 and TRBJ1-2; tentatively, D is TRBD1 (5 bases). V was cut by 5 bases and J by 8 bases, with 9 bases left in between. Per germline, CDR1 LNHDA and CDR2 SQIVND (reference sequence). The CDR3 has 11 residues. This chain's CDR3 is CASSVGGGYTF. CDR3 coding DNA: TGTGCCAGTAGTGTGGGGGGAGGCTACACCTTC.

The chain combines TRBV4-1 with TRBJ1-4; D ambiguous. Looked up from germline, CDR1 is MGHRA and CDR2 is YSYEKL. CDR3 size: 17 residues. V lost 3 bases and J 0 bases, leaving 14 bases between the germline ends. This CDR3 is CASSQTRLNTTNEKLFF. The CDR3 DNA reads TGCGCCAGCAGCCAGACTCGGCTAAATACAACTAATGAAAAACTGTTTTTT.

The V gene is TRBV6-1, the J gene TRBJ2-6, with a possible D match to TRBD1 (5 bases). The V gene's germline CDR1 is MNHNS and CDR2 SASEGT. The ends were cut back, 7 bases at V and 1 base at J, with 20 bases in the middle. The CDR3 runs 18 residues. The CDR3 nucleotides are TGTGCCAGCATTGAGGCAGGGCGATGGACGTCTGGGGCCAACGTCCTGACTTTC. Translated, it gives CASIEAGRWTSGANVLTF.

This clone was seen once. This sequence joins TRBV7-9 and TRBJ2-5; TRBD1 aligns across 7 bases. The CDR3 has 15 residues. V lost 4 bases to trimming and J lost 3 bases; unmatched junction nucleotides: 8. The germline V gene has CDR1 SEHNR and CDR2 FQNEAQ (reference sequence). This CDR3 reads CASSSPTGLEETQYF. DNA of the CDR3: TGTGCCAGCAGCTCCCCGACAGGGTTGGAAGAGACCCAGTACTTC. Drawing the rest from reference TRBV7-9 and TRBJ2-5, the complete variable domain is DTGVSQNPRHKITKRGQNVTFRCDPISEHNRLYWYRQTLGQGPEFLTYFQNEAQLEKSRLLSDRFSAERPKGSFSTLEIQRTEQGDSAMYLCASSSPTGLEETQYFGPGTRLLVL.

The chain recombines TRBV7-7 with TRBJ2-5, with a tentative D call TRBD1 (6 bases). This CDR3 is built from 15 residues. From germline, CDR1 is SSHAT and CDR2 FNYEAQ (reference sequence). V lost 0 bases, J lost 5 bases, and 13 bases lay in between. CDR3 amino acids: CASSLAHRVRETQYF. The CDR3 nucleotides are TGTGCCAGCAGCTTAGCCCACAGGGTCCGGGAGACCCAGTACTTC. The whole variable domain, filled in from reference TRBV7-7 and TRBJ2-5, reads GAGVSQSPRYKVTKRGQDVTLRCDPISSHATLYWYQQALGQGPEFLTYFNYEAQPDKSGLPSDRFSAERPEGSISTLTIQRTEQRDSAMYRCASSLAHRVRETQYFGPGTRLLVL.

The genes are TRBV5-1 and TRBJ2-5; weak D call: TRBD1 (6 bases). The J call is uncertain, as TRBJ2-7 better fits the DNA end. The CDR3 covers 16 residues. Germline CDR1 SGHRS, CDR2 YFSETQ. The CDR3 bases are TGCGCCAGCAGCTTGTTACAGGGAGAAACCCGGTACGAGCAGTACTTC. Translated, it gives CASSLLQGETRYEQYF.

This clone appeared once. CDR3 sequence reads: CASTSGQGWVETQYF. CDR3 DNA sequence: TGTGCCAGCACTTCTGGCCAGGGATGGGTGGAGACCCAGTACTTC. The chain employs TRBV28 and TRBJ2-5; TRBD1 is a possible D gene (5 bases). V dropped 7 bases and J dropped 5 bases, with 20 bases sitting between them. The CDR3 has 15 residues. Germline CDR1 MDHEN, CDR2 SYDVKM. Full variable domain (outside the CDR3, taken from reference TRBV28 and TRBJ2-5): DVKVTQSSRYLVKRTGEKVFLECVQDMDHENMFWYRQDPGLGLRLIYFSYDVKMKEKGDIPEGYSVSREKKERFSLILESASTNQTSMYLCASTSGQGWVETQYFGPGTRLLVL.

V gene TRBV5-4 combines with J gene TRBJ2-1; 13 nucleotides line up with TRBD2. J gave up 0 bases and V 4 bases, and 13 bases lay outside the gene matches. The CDR3 contains 20 residues. Germline CDR1 reads SGHNT; CDR2 reads YYREEE (reference sequence). Written as DNA, the CDR3 is TGTGCCAGCAGCGGCGTCGGCGGGACTAGCGGGGTGAGCTCCTACAATGAGCAGTTCTTC. It specifies CASSGVGGTSGVSSYNEQFF. Variable domain in full (rest from reference TRBV5-4 and TRBJ2-1): ETGVTQSPTHLIKTRGQQVTLRCSSQSGHNTVSWYQQALGQGPQFIFQYYREEENGRGNFPPRFSGLQFPNYSSELNVNALELDDSALYLCASSGVGGTSGVSSYNEQFFGPGTRLTVL.

This chain links TRBV5-6 with TRBJ2-3; 9 bases are shared with TRBD2. J lost 0 bases, V lost 0 bases, and 5 bases had no gene match. The CDR3 consists of 17 residues. CDR1 is SGHDT, CDR2 YYEEEE, per germline. The CDR3 DNA sequence: TGTGCCAGCAGCTTGGGTCTAGCGGGGCCTAGCACAGATACGCAGTATTTT. Its protein product is CASSLGLAGPSTDTQYF.

This chain links TRBV19 with TRBJ2-7; D is unresolved. CDR3 length: 15 residues. V lost 1 base and J lost 1, with 11 bases in between. Germline V CDR1 and CDR2: LNHDA, SQIVND (reference sequence). In DNA form, the CDR3 reads TGTGCCAGTAGTATAGTGTTAGAACAGTCCTACGAGCAGTACTTC. Protein: CASSIVLEQSYEQYF.

This sequence joins TRBV9 and TRBJ1-6; 7 bases line up with TRBD1. The CDR3 covers 16 residues. CDR1 is SGDLS, CDR2 YYNGEE, per germline. Trimming cost V 3 bases and J 4 bases; bases outside gene matches: 7. The CDR3 here is CASSAPGQSYNSPLHF. The CDR3 region has the DNA TGTGCCAGCAGCGCGCCGGGACAGAGTTATAATTCACCCCTCCACTTT. The whole variable domain, remainder taken from reference TRBV9 and TRBJ1-6, is DSGVTQTPKHLITATGQRVTLRCSPRSGDLSVYWYQQSLDQGLQFLIQYYNGEERAKGNILERFSAQQFPDLHSELNLSSLELGDSALYFCASSAPGQSYNSPLHFGNGTRLTVT.

The chain recombines TRBV4-2 with TRBJ2-5, with a tentative D call TRBD1 (6 bases). CDR3 length: 16 residues. Germline V gives CDR1 LGHNA, CDR2 YNFKEQ. With 0 bases removed from V and 7 bases from J, the gap between germline ends came to 18 bases. This chain's CDR3 is CASSQDGDTGVGTQYF. The CDR3 bases are TGTGCCAGCAGCCAAGATGGGGACACCGGGGTGGGGACCCAGTACTTC.

The chain uses TRBV4-1 and TRBJ2-2; 9 bases fit TRBD2. The J segment lost 3 bases and the V segment lost 0 bases, leaving 11 bases of the junction unmatched. Germline V gene sequence: CDR1 MGHRA, CDR2 YSYEKL. This CDR3 contains 19 residues. The CDR3 DNA is TGCGCCAGCAGCCAAGATCGGGCAGCGGGGGGCCGGGACACCGGGGAGCTGTTTTTT. Its translation: CASSQDRAAGGRDTGELFF.

The gene calls are TRBV27 and TRBJ2-3; D possibly corresponds to TRBD1 (5 bases). Germline V gene sequence: CDR1 MNHEY, CDR2 SMNVEV (reference sequence). The length of the CDR3 is 13 residues. V was trimmed by 6 bases and J by 3 bases, leaving 10 bases between them. The CDR3 loop is CASRLSGTDTQYF. The CDR3 bases are TGTGCCAGCAGACTATCAGGGACAGATACGCAGTATTTT.

The chain is built from TRBV5-1 and TRBJ1-3; D remains unclear. The CDR3 runs 14 residues. CDR1 SGHRS and CDR2 YFSETQ come from the germline V gene. Trimming removed 0 bases at V and 4 bases at J, with 8 bases between. The CDR3 protein is CASSLAGYGNTIYF. The CDR3 bases are TGCGCCAGCAGCTTGGCGGGTTACGGAAACACCATATATTTT.

This clone was recorded only once. The genes are TRBV9 and TRBJ2-3; 8 bases match TRBD2. This CDR3 is 13 amino acids long. From germline, CDR1 is SGDLS and CDR2 YYNGEE. V trimming: 4 bases; J trimming: 6 bases; junction bases outside the gene matches: 4. CDR3 nucleotide sequence: TGTGCCAGCAGCAACAGCGGGGGTGATACGCAGTATTTT. Protein: CASSNSGGDTQYF.

This clone was counted a few times. This sequence joins TRBV10-3 and TRBJ2-1; possibly TRBD2 for D (6 bases). CDR1 is ENHRY and CDR2 is SYGVKD in the germline V gene. This CDR3 is built from 15 residues. Trimming pared 3 bases from V and 12 bases from J, leaving 21 bases between. This CDR3 is CAISDQSAGGSGQFF. CDR3 sequence (DNA): TGTGCCATCAGTGATCAGTCCGCCGGAGGGTCAGGGCAGTTCTTC.

This chain links TRBV5-1 with TRBJ2-7; 15 nucleotides match TRBD2. This CDR3 spans 18 amino acids. CDR1 is SGHRS and CDR2 is YFSETQ in the germline V gene. Trimming cost V 3 bases and J 0 bases; bases outside gene matches: 7. CDR3 DNA sequence: TGCGCCAGCAGCTCGGGACTAGCGGGGGGTCTAAGCTCCTACGAGCAGTACTTC. This codes for CASSSGLAGGLSSYEQYF.

The chain employs TRBV6-5 and TRBJ2-5; weak D call: TRBD1 (6 bases). The CDR3 is 14 residues long. V was trimmed by 2 bases and J by 2 bases, leaving 9 bases between them. Looked up from germline, CDR1 is MNHEY and CDR2 is SVGAGI. The CDR3 loop reads CASSYVGQQETQYF. The DNA for the CDR3 is TGTGCCAGCAGTTACGTCGGACAGCAAGAGACCCAGTACTTC.

This sequence joins TRBV12-2 and TRBJ2-3; the table's D call, TRBD2, has no DNA check behind it. TRBV12-2 is classified as a pseudogene. The CDR3 runs 18 residues. The CDR3 DNA reads TGTGCAAGTCGCTTAGGGACTAGCGGGGGGGAAGGCACAGATACGCAGTATTTT. It specifies CASRLGTSGGEGTDTQYF.

The chain has TRBV5-1 and TRBJ2-3, with 10 bases aligning to TRBD1. V trimming: 3 bases; J trimming: 6 bases; junction bases outside the gene matches: 7. Per the germline V gene, CDR1 is SGHRS and CDR2 is YFSETQ. This CDR3 spans 15 amino acids. The CDR3, as DNA: TGCGCCAGCAGCTCACCGGGACAGGGGTTCGATACGCAGTATTTT. It encodes CASSSPGQGFDTQYF.

The chain employs TRBV5-1 and TRBJ2-3, with 9 bases aligning to TRBD2. There are 16 residues in the CDR3. Germline assignment: CDR1 SGHRS and CDR2 YFSETQ. Losses at the gene ends were 0 bases for V and 4 bases for J; bases not matched to a gene: 6. The CDR3 region is CASSLAAGGPADTQYF. The CDR3 DNA is TGCGCCAGCAGCTTGGCCGCGGGGGGGCCGGCAGATACGCAGTATTTT.

This chain uses TRBV4-2 with TRBJ1-2; D is undetermined. CDR1 is LGHNA, CDR2 YNFKEQ, per germline. V dropped 4 bases and J dropped 0 bases, with 15 bases sitting between them. The CDR3 sequence is 16 residues long. This chain's CDR3 is CASSPTPVKTNYGYTF. The CDR3 DNA reads TGTGCCAGCAGCCCCACACCCGTCAAGACTAACTATGGCTACACCTTC.